Reported below is one T cell receptor (beta chain). Its antigen remains unidentified. The sample belongs to a study of shared clonotypes between healthy human individuals. Several immunoSEQ 96-well plates shared each subset's DNA, each plate a replicate. Libraries were prepared by immunoSEQ multiplex PCR; TCRdb keeps only in-frame clonotypes and omits some of them. The table shows roughly 2 million clones, with nearly 97% occurring only once. Study-wide points: Researchers found naive subsets generally carried larger estimated richness than memory subsets.

The clonotype comes from a man between 18 and 35 years old in good health. The sample consisted of naive CD4+ T cells sorted from blood. This sample's subset: CD45RA+ positively selected.

This CDR3 reads CASSLRGTGGKNTEAFF. CDR3 DNA sequence: TGTGCCAGCAGCTTAAGAGGGACAGGGGGGAAGAACACTGAAGCTTTCTTT. J is TRBJ1-1 and V is TRBV7-3, with 11 bases lining up with TRBD1. The CDR3 spans 17 residues. Trimming removed 1 base from V and 1 base from J; junction bases left unmatched: 5. The germline gives CDR1 SGHTA, CDR2 FQGTGA.